This entry describes one TCR beta chain. The antigen remains unidentified. Ophthalmopathy in the patients scored at least 3 on Clinical Activity Score and at least 4 on NOSPECS grade, lasting under 3 months. TCR beta CDR3 regions were amplified from RNA. TCR CDR3 regions were first amplified by RT-PCR with HTBI primers. TCRdb re-analysed the multiplex PCR reads in MiXCR, keeping a single row per CDR3 protein. There are almost 500,000 distinct CDR3 sequences in the sample; about 20% occur only once, and around 47% lies in the top ten. The data were obtained in a study of T cells in Graves' hyperthyroidism and ophthalmopathy. The CDR3 consists of 13 residues. Trimming left V 7 bases short and J 4 bases short, with 11 bases between. The germline gives CDR1 LNHDA, CDR2 SQIVND (reference sequence). General observations from the study: Most thyroid clonotypes expanded above 0.001 appeared in blood too. Ophthalmopathy was predicted by the model a median of roughly 6.7 months ahead of onset.

The TCR comes from a woman in her 70s with Graves' ophthalmopathy. The chain links TRBV19 to TRBJ1-5; D not certain. The sequenced sample was blood. Here the CDR3 DNA reads TGTGCCAGTACCCAGCGGCTGAATCAGCCCCAGCATTTT. This translates into CASTQRLNQPQHF. The entire variable domain, with the rest obtained from reference TRBV19 and TRBJ1-5, is as follows: DGGITQSPKYLFRKEGQNVTLSCEQNLNHDAMYWYRQDPGQGLRLIYYSQIVNDFQKGDIAEGYSVSREKKESFPLTVTSAQKNPTAFYLCASTQRLNQPQHFGDGTRLSIL.